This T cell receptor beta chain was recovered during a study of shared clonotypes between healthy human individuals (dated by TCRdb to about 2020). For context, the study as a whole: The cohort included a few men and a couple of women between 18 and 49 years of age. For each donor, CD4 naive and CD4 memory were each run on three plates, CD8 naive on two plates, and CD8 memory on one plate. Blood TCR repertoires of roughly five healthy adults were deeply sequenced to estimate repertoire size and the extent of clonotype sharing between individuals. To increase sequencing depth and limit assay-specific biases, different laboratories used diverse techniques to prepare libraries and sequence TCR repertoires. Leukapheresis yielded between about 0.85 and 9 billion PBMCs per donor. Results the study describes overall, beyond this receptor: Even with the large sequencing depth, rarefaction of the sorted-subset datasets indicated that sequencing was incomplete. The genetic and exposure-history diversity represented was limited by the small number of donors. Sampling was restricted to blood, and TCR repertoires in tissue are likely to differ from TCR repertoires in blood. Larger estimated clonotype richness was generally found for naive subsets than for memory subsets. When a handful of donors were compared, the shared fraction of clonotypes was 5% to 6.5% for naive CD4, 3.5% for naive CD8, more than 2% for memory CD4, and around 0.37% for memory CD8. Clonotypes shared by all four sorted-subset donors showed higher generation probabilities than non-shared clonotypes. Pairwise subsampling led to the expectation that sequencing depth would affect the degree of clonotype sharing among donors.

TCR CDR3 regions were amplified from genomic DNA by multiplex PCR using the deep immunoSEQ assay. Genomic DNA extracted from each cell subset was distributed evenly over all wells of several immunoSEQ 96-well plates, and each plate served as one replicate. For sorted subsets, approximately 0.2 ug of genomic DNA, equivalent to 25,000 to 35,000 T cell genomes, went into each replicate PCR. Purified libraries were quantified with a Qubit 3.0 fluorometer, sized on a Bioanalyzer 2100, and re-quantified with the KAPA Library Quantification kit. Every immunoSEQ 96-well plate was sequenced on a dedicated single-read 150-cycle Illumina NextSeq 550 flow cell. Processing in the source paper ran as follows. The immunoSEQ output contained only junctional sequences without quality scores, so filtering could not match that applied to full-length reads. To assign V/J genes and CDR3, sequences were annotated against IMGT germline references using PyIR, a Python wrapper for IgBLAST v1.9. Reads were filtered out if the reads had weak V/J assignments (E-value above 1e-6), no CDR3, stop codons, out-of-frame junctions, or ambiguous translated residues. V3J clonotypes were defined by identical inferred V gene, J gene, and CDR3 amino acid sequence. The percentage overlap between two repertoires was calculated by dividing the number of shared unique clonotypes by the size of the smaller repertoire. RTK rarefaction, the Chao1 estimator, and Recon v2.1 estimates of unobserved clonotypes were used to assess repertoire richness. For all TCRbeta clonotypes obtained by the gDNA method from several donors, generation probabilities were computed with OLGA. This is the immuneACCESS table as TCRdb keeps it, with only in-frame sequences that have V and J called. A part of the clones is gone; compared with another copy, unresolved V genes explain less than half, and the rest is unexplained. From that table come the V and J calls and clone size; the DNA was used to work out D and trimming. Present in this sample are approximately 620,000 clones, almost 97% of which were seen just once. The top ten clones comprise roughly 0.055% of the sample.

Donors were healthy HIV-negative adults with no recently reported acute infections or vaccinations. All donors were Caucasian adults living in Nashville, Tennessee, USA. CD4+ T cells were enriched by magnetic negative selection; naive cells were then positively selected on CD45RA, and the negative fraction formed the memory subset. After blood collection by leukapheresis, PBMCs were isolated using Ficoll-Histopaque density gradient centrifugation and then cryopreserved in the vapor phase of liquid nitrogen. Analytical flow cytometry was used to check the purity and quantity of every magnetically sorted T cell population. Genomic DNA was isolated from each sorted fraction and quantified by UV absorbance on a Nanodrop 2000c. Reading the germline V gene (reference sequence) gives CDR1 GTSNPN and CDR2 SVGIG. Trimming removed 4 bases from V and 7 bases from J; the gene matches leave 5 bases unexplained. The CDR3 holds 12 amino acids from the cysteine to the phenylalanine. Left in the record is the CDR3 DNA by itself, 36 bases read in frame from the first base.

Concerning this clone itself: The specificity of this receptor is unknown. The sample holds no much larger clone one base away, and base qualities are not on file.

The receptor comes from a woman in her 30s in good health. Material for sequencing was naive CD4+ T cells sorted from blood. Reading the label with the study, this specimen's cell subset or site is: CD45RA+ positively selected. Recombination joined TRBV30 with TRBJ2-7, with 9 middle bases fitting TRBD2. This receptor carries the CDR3 CAWTGGRGEQYF. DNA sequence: TGTGCCTGGACCGGCGGGAGGGGGGAGCAGTACTTC.